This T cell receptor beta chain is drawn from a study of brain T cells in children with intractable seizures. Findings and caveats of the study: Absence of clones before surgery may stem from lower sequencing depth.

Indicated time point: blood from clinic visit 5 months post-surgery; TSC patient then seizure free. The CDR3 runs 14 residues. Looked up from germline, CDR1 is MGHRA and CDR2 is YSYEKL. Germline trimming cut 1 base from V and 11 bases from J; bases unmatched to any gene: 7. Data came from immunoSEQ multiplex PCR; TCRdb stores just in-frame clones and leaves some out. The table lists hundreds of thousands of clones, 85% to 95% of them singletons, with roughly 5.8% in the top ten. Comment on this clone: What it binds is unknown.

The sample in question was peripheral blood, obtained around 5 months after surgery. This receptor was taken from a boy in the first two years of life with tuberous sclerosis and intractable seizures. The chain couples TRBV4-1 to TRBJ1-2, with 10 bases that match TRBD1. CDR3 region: CASSQGRQGAGYTF. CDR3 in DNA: TGCGCCAGCAGCCAAGGACGACAGGGGGCAGGTTACACCTTC.